The 21 T cell receptor beta chains listed next were all sequenced from one sample in a study of blood T cell repertoires in COVID-19. TCRdb keeps only in-frame clones here, not all; method: immunoSEQ multiplex PCR. This sample has more than 110,000 clones; around three quarters occur once, and the top ten carry 3.5% to 4.5%. Specimen: peripheral blood. These TCRs come from a man between 60 and 75 years old with acute or convalescent COVID-19.

This clone came up once. The chain joins TRBV14 to TRBJ2-5; D perhaps matches TRBD2 (5 bases). In germline, CDR1 is SGHDN, CDR2 FVKESK. V shed 5 bases and J shed 2 bases, with 12 bases lying between them. The CDR3 has 14 residues. DNA of the CDR3: TGTGCCAGCAGCGCCACCGGGGTTCAAGAGACCCAGTACTTC. Protein sequence: CASSATGVQETQYF.

The J gene is TRBJ1-4, the V gene TRBV15, with D maybe TRBD1 (6 bases). This CDR3 region has 15 residues. Trimming took 0 bases from V and 6 from J, leaving 11 bases between them. Germline lookup yields CDR1 LNHNV and CDR2 YYDKDF (reference sequence). CDR3 DNA: TGTGCCACCAGCAGAGATCGGGGGGCGTATGAAAAACTGTTTTTT. It specifies CATSRDRGAYEKLFF.

This clone was seen a handful of times. The chain combines TRBV19 with TRBJ1-2; the D is unclear. Trimming stripped 3 bases from V and 4 bases from J, with 12 bases between. Germline CDR1 is LNHDA and CDR2 is SQIVND (reference sequence). The CDR3 spans 14 residues. The CDR3 loop is CASSIRLLGYGYTF. In nucleotides, the CDR3 is TGTGCCAGTAGTATCCGTCTCCTAGGCTATGGCTACACCTTC.

The rearrangement uses TRBV14 and TRBJ2-5; TRBD2 matches 7 bases. The CDR3 is 17 residues long. Trimming removed 4 bases from V and 5 bases from J; junction bases left unmatched: 16. CDR1 and CDR2 (germline): SGHDN, FVKESK. CDR3 nucleotide sequence: TGTGCCAGCAGCCGAGTTGGGAGGGGAGTAACAGGCGAGACCCAGTACTTC. This gives the protein CASSRVGRGVTGETQYF.

This chain uses TRBV14 with TRBJ1-4, with a tentative D call TRBD1 (6 bases). This CDR3 is built from 13 residues. Deletions cut 3 bases from V and 11 bases from J, with 13 bases between. Looked up from germline, CDR1 is SGHDN and CDR2 is FVKESK. This CDR3 is CASSQVITGKLFF. CDR3 nucleotides: TGTGCCAGCAGCCAGGTTATTACAGGGAAACTGTTTTTT.

The chain couples TRBV15 to TRBJ2-7; weak D call: TRBD2 (7 bases). V was clipped by 5 bases and J by 7 bases, with 12 bases between them. Looked up from germline, CDR1 is LNHNV and CDR2 is YYDKDF (reference sequence). The CDR3 covers 12 residues. DNA of the CDR3: TGTGCCACCAGCGGGGGGGCAGGGGAGCAGTACTTC. Translating it yields CATSGGAGEQYF.

This clone was found a few times. Other nucleotide sequences in the sample specify the same CDR3. V usage is TRBV28 and J usage is TRBJ1-5, with 8 bases matching TRBD1. Germline lookup yields CDR1 MDHEN and CDR2 SYDVKM. This CDR3 contains 13 residues. CDR3 sequence reads: CAAGGNSNQPQHF. In DNA form, the CDR3 reads TGTGCGGCAGGGGGCAATAGCAATCAGCCCCAGCATTTT.

The V gene is TRBV3-1 (or the pseudogene TRBV3-2), the J gene TRBJ2-1; D call uncertain. Germline CDR1 is LGHDT and CDR2 is YNNKEL (reference sequence). The CDR3 is 11 residues long. The V end lost 1 base, the J end lost 9 bases, and 4 bases lay between the germline ends. The CDR3 DNA reads as TGTGCCAGCAGCCAAGTGAGTGAGCAGTTCTTC. It translates to CASSQVSEQFF.

The rearrangement links TRBV2 to TRBJ2-7; perhaps TRBD1 as D (5 bases). With 7 bases removed from V and 6 bases from J, the gap between germline ends came to 13 bases. The CDR3 totals 12 residues. Germline CDR1 reads SNHLY; CDR2 reads FYNNEI. Here the CDR3 reads CASTLIRGEQYF. Written as DNA, the CDR3 is TGTGCCAGCACCTTAATTAGGGGCGAGCAGTACTTC.

CDR3: CASSSSNYGYTF. Written as DNA, the CDR3 is TGCGCCAGCAGTTCTTCTAACTATGGCTACACCTTC. The J gene is TRBJ1-2, the V gene TRBV4-3; the D is unclear. V was cut by 6 bases and J by 0 bases, with 5 bases left in between. The CDR3 extends over 12 amino acids. Germline V gene lookup returns CDR1 LGHNA and CDR2 YSLEER.

The chain joins TRBV27 to TRBJ1-5; a possible D gene is TRBD1 (6 bases). This CDR3 contains 17 residues. Looked up from germline, CDR1 is MNHEY and CDR2 is SMNVEV (reference sequence). V was clipped by 6 bases and J by 4 bases, with 22 bases between them. The DNA for the CDR3 is TGTGCCAGCAGATCTCTAGGGGGACCCGCAAGGAATCAGCCCCAGCATTTT. Translated, it gives CASRSLGGPARNQPQHF.

This clone was observed once. The chain combines TRBV11-3 with TRBJ2-4; 8 bases agree with TRBD1. This CDR3 has 17 residues. V shed 1 base and J 6 bases; nucleotides not matched to a gene: 11. Germline V gene sequence: CDR1 SGHNT, CDR2 YENEEA. The CDR3 DNA reads TGTGCCAGCAGCTTAGGTTTCGACAGGGGAGGTGGAAACATTCAGTACTTC. This codes for CASSLGFDRGGGNIQYF.

The genes are TRBV9 and TRBJ2-1; 11 nucleotides agree with TRBD2. The CDR3 spans 15 residues. Germline V gene data show CDR1 as SGDLS and CDR2 as YYNGEE. The V and J ends lost 2 bases and 2 bases, in that order; junction bases with no gene match: 0. CDR3 sequence: CASSVGLAAYNEQFF. In DNA, the CDR3 is TGTGCCAGCAGCGTGGGACTAGCGGCCTACAATGAGCAGTTCTTC. The variable domain in full, completed from reference TRBV9 and TRBJ2-1, reads DSGVTQTPKHLITATGQRVTLRCSPRSGDLSVYWYQQSLDQGLQFLIQYYNGEERAKGNILERFSAQQFPDLHSELNLSSLELGDSALYFCASSVGLAAYNEQFFGPGTRLTVL.

The rearrangement links TRBV18 to TRBJ2-2, with D possibly matching TRBD1 (6 bases). The germline V gene encodes CDR1 KGHSH and CDR2 LQKENI. V lost 3 bases and J 5 bases, leaving 13 bases between the germline ends. CDR3 length equals 15 residues. The CDR3: CASSPGRQETGELFF. The CDR3 bases are TGTGCCAGCTCACCCGGCCGACAGGAGACCGGGGAGCTGTTTTTT.

The rearrangement uses TRBV28 and TRBJ2-1, with a tentative D call TRBD1 (6 bases). Deletions cut 5 bases from V and 3 bases from J, with 14 bases between. The CDR3 is 15 residues long. The germline CDR1 and CDR2 sequences are MDHEN and SYDVKM. In DNA, the CDR3 is TGTGCCAGCAGTCCCGGACAGACTATCTACAATGAGCAGTTCTTC. Amino acid sequence: CASSPGQTIYNEQFF.

V gene TRBV28 combines with J gene TRBJ1-1; no reliable D call. V lost 7 bases to trimming and J lost 4 bases, with 13 bases between them. Germline CDR1 reads MDHEN; CDR2 reads SYDVKM. CDR3 length: 13 amino acids. Here the CDR3 DNA reads TGTGCCAGCACCCTTAACCCTACCACTGAAGCTTTCTTT. Translation gives CASTLNPTTEAFF.

J is TRBJ1-5 and V is TRBV24-1; D perhaps matches TRBD1 (5 bases). V gave up 8 bases and J gave up 2 bases, with 12 bases separating them. Germline values: CDR1 KGHDR, CDR2 SFDVKD. This CDR3 contains 14 residues. The CDR3 nucleotides read TGTGCCACCATGGGTTCGGGGGGCAATCAGCCCCAGCATTTT. Translation: CATMGSGGNQPQHF.

The CDR3 spells CASRVAGVSWTEAFF. The CDR3 DNA is TGTGCCAGCAGGGTCGCAGGGGTATCTTGGACTGAAGCTTTCTTT. J is TRBJ1-1 and V is TRBV6-5, with D perhaps TRBD1 (6 bases). CDR1 and CDR2 from the germline V gene are MNHEY and SVGAGI. The ends were cut back, 6 bases at V and 5 bases at J, with 19 bases in the middle. The CDR3 runs to 15 residues.

J is TRBJ2-5 and V is TRBV9; 9 bases are a match to TRBD2. Losses at the gene ends were 6 bases for V and 3 bases for J; bases not matched to a gene: 12. Germline CDR1 and CDR2: SGDLS and YYNGEE. The CDR3 loop spans 16 amino acids. CDR3 residues: CASTVSSGTLEETQYF. In DNA, the CDR3 is TGTGCCAGCACCGTCTCTAGCGGGACTTTAGAAGAGACCCAGTACTTC.

The chain recombines TRBV27 with TRBJ2-1, with a tentative D call TRBD2 (6 bases). Germline-derived CDR1 and CDR2 are MNHEY and SMNVEV (reference sequence). The CDR3 length is 14 residues. The V end lost 11 bases, the J end lost 8 bases, and 22 bases lay between the germline ends. The CDR3 sequence is CASKAREVGHEQFF. The DNA of the CDR3 is TGTGCCTCAAAAGCGAGGGAGGTCGGCCATGAGCAGTTCTTC.

The CDR3: CASSSGLAGGRAITDTQYF. The CDR3 DNA follows: TGTGCCAGCAGTTCGGGACTAGCGGGAGGGAGGGCTATCACAGATACGCAGTATTTT. The chain joins TRBV6-2 or TRBV6-3 to TRBJ2-3, with TRBD2 matching 16 bases. From germline, CDR1 is MNHEY and CDR2 SVGEGT. This CDR3 spans 19 amino acids. The J segment lost 2 bases and the V segment lost 4 bases, leaving 9 bases of the junction unmatched.